This passage covers 23 T cell receptor beta chains from one sample sequenced in a study of shared clonotypes between healthy human individuals. CD45RO-negative, CCR7-positively selected cells formed the naive CD8 fraction, excluding terminally differentiated effector memory CD45RA+ cells. Some clones are missing from TCRdb's copy, which holds only in-frame ones; the method was immunoSEQ multiplex PCR. Of roughly 2 million clones in the sample, about 95% were seen once. Sequenced sample: naive CD8+ T cells sorted from blood. These TCRs come from a man younger than 35 in good health.

The rearrangement links TRBV14 to TRBJ2-7; TRBD1 matches at 8 bases. The CDR3 sequence is 15 residues long. V lost 4 bases to trimming and J lost 3 bases; unmatched junction nucleotides: 8. Germline CDR1 SGHDN, CDR2 FVKESK. DNA of the CDR3: TGTGCCAGCAGCCTCGGACAGGGACCCTTCTACGAGCAGTACTTC. This codes for CASSLGQGPFYEQYF. The full variable domain, its missing parts supplied by reference TRBV14 and TRBJ2-7, is EAGVTQFPSHSVIEKGQTVTLRCDPISGHDNLYWYRRVMGKEIKFLLHFVKESKQDESGMPNNRFLAERTGGTYSTLKVQPAELEDSGVYFCASSLGQGPFYEQYFGPGTRLTVT.

The rearrangement joins TRBV2 to TRBJ2-4; D is perhaps TRBD1 or TRBD2 (5 bases each). The CDR3 runs 14 residues. Germline V gene lookup returns CDR1 SNHLY and CDR2 FYNNEI. V was cut by 4 bases and J by 8 bases, with 15 bases left in between. In nucleotides, the CDR3 is TGTGCCAGCAGTGGCCGGGACCCCAGGGACATTCAGTACTTC. Amino acid sequence: CASSGRDPRDIQYF.

The CDR3 DNA reads TGTGCCTGGAGGGGTTGGGACCCTAAGGACCACGAGCAGTACTTC. Translated, it gives CAWRGWDPKDHEQYF. The chain joins TRBV30 to TRBJ2-7; D is perhaps TRBD1 or TRBD2 (5 bases each). This CDR3 comprises 15 residues. CDR1 is GTSNPN, CDR2 SVGIG, per germline (reference sequence). Deletions cut 3 bases from V and 5 bases from J, with 20 bases between.

With respect to this clone: This CDR3 is also generated by other DNA sequences in the sample. The rearrangement links TRBV4-1 to TRBJ2-7; TRBD1 matches 7 bases. CDR3 size: 13 residues. Germline values: CDR1 MGHRA, CDR2 YSYEKL. J lost 3 bases, V lost 4 bases, and 3 bases had no gene match. CDR3: CASSLAGGYEQYF. CDR3 in DNA: TGCGCCAGCAGCCTCGCAGGGGGCTACGAGCAGTACTTC.

The gene calls are TRBV4-2 and TRBJ2-7; TRBD2 agrees at 12 bases. Per germline, CDR1 LGHNA and CDR2 YNFKEQ. Trimming removed 3 bases from V and 0 bases from J; junction bases left unmatched: 9. The CDR3 runs 18 residues. The CDR3 DNA sequence: TGTGCCAGCAGCCACGAGACTAGCGGGGGCCCAAGCTCCTACGAGCAGTACTTC. It translates to CASSHETSGGPSSYEQYF.

The chain links TRBV5-6 to TRBJ1-5; no definite D call. Trimming pared 3 bases from V and 1 base from J, leaving 11 bases between. CDR1 and CDR2 (germline): SGHDT, YYEEEE. CDR3 length: 15 amino acids. CDR3 DNA: TGTGCCAGCAGCTCGAAGGAGACCAGCAATCAGCCCCAGCATTTT. It codes for CASSSKETSNQPQHF.

The rearrangement joins TRBV19 to TRBJ2-7, with 9 bases lining up with TRBD1. CDR1 is LNHDA, CDR2 SQIVND, per germline (reference sequence). The CDR3 spans 14 residues. V was pared by 6 bases and J by 1 base, with 4 bases of the junction left unmatched. The CDR3 region has the DNA TGTGCCAGTAGGGCCGGGACAGGGTCCTACGAGCAGTACTTC. Translated, it gives CASRAGTGSYEQYF.

Details on this clone: Other DNA sequences in the sample encode the same CDR3. The chain recombines TRBV6-5 with TRBJ2-7, with a possible D match to TRBD1 (7 bases). Trimming took 6 bases from V and 6 from J, leaving 9 bases between them. This CDR3 is 11 amino acids long. Germline loops: CDR1 MNHEY, CDR2 SVGAGI. The CDR3 is CASSQGGEQYF. CDR3 in DNA: TGTGCCAGCAGCCAGGGGGGCGAGCAGTACTTC.

The V gene is TRBV10-3, the J gene TRBJ1-2; D gene unclear. CDR3 length: 14 residues. V lost 3 bases and J lost 4, with 12 bases in between. CDR1 is ENHRY and CDR2 is SYGVKD in the germline V gene. CDR3 residues: CAISDRPGVYGYTF. CDR3 bases: TGTGCCATCAGTGATCGCCCGGGAGTCTATGGCTACACCTTC.

The V gene is TRBV11-2, the J gene TRBJ2-7, with D unresolved. Looked up from germline, CDR1 is SGHAT and CDR2 is FQNNGV. This CDR3 spans 12 amino acids. V lost 2 bases to trimming and J lost 6 bases, with 8 bases between them. The CDR3 loop reads CASSLRLGEQYF. The CDR3 DNA follows: TGTGCCAGCAGCTTAAGGTTGGGCGAGCAGTACTTC.

The rearrangement links TRBV6-6 to TRBJ2-7, with 8 bases matching TRBD1. The V gene end was trimmed by 5 bases and the J gene end by 4 bases; junction bases not matched to a gene: 7. The CDR3 consists of 14 residues. Germline values: CDR1 MNHNY, CDR2 SVGAGI (reference sequence). The CDR3 is CASSRTGGSYEQYF. In DNA form, the CDR3 reads TGTGCCAGCAGTCGCACAGGGGGTTCGTACGAGCAGTACTTC.

J is TRBJ2-7 and V is TRBV30, with D unresolved. V gave up 8 bases and J gave up 2 bases, with 10 bases separating them. Germline V CDR1 and CDR2: GTSNPN, SVGIG (reference sequence). The CDR3 contains 11 residues. In DNA, the CDR3 is TGTGCCCTGGATTGGGCCTACGAGCAGTACTTC. This sequence encodes CALDWAYEQYF.

The chain has TRBV11-2 and TRBJ1-5; maybe TRBD1 (5 bases). The length of the CDR3 is 16 residues. Germline CDR1 SGHAT, CDR2 FQNNGV. Trimming left V 0 bases short and J 2 bases short, with 11 bases between. The CDR3 nucleotides read TGTGCCAGCAGCTTAGATTCAGGAGGGGGCAATCAGCCCCAGCATTTT. Its translation: CASSLDSGGGNQPQHF.

The chain joins TRBV7-3 to TRBJ2-1; a possible D gene is TRBD1 (5 bases). Germline V gives CDR1 SGHTA, CDR2 FQGTGA. V lost 0 bases, J lost 0 bases, and 18 bases lay in between. The CDR3 covers 19 residues. The CDR3 is CASSLTGRGSIYSYNEQFF. In DNA, the CDR3 is TGTGCCAGCAGCTTAACGGGAAGGGGAAGCATTTACTCCTACAATGAGCAGTTCTTC.

The DNA of the CDR3 is TGTGCCAGCAGCTTAGGGCTAGCGGGAGGGGGTGAGCAGTTCTTC. This codes for CASSLGLAGGGEQFF. V usage is TRBV7-9 and J usage is TRBJ2-1, with 12 positions matching TRBD2. V shed 1 base, J shed 9 bases, and the junction held 4 bases outside the gene matches. Germline CDR1 and CDR2: SEHNR and FQNEAQ (reference sequence). The CDR3 length is 15 residues.

The V call is TRBV4-1, the J call TRBJ1-2; TRBD1 aligns across 8 bases. The CDR3 extends over 15 amino acids. With V trimmed by 0 bases and J by 3 bases, 3 bases remained unmatched. Germline CDR1 reads MGHRA; CDR2 reads YSYEKL. The CDR3 region is CASSQEGQAYYGYTF. In nucleotides, the CDR3 is TGCGCCAGCAGCCAAGAGGGACAGGCCTACTATGGCTACACCTTC.

The chain joins TRBV19 to TRBJ2-7, with TRBD2 as a possible D gene (6 bases). The CDR3 sequence is 15 residues long. From germline, CDR1 is LNHDA and CDR2 SQIVND (reference sequence). Trimming removed 3 bases from V and 0 bases from J, with 12 bases in between. For the CDR3, the DNA is TGTGCCAGTAGTATCGGGGGAATAGGCTCCTACGAGCAGTACTTC. This codes for CASSIGGIGSYEQYF.

V gene TRBV5-6 combines with J gene TRBJ2-7, with D perhaps TRBD1 or TRBD2 (6 bases each). The germline V gene encodes CDR1 SGHDT and CDR2 YYEEEE. The V end was cut by 8 bases, the J end by 0 bases, with 21 bases between. The CDR3 runs to 16 residues. The CDR3 loop reads CASKNGWGAPSYEQYF. CDR3 DNA sequence: TGTGCCAGTAAAAATGGTTGGGGGGCCCCCTCCTACGAGCAGTACTTC.

The chain is built from TRBV9 and TRBJ1-2; D uncertain. The CDR3 spans 13 residues. The germline CDR1 and CDR2 sequences are SGDLS and YYNGEE. V gave up 4 bases and J gave up 5 bases, with 12 bases separating them. CDR3 DNA: TGTGCCAGCAGCTACTCCGGGAGGTATGGCTACACCTTC. It translates to CASSYSGRYGYTF. Together with reference TRBV9 and TRBJ1-2, the CDR3 gives the full variable domain: DSGVTQTPKHLITATGQRVTLRCSPRSGDLSVYWYQQSLDQGLQFLIQYYNGEERAKGNILERFSAQQFPDLHSELNLSSLELGDSALYFCASSYSGRYGYTFGSGTRLTVV.

The V call is TRBV27, the J call TRBJ1-4; maybe TRBD1 (6 bases). CDR1 is MNHEY and CDR2 is SMNVEV in the germline V gene (reference sequence). The CDR3 runs to 15 residues. V dropped 6 bases and J dropped 0 bases, with 11 bases sitting between them. CDR3 nucleotides: TGTGCCAGCAGACCCAACAGGGCAACTAATGAAAAACTGTTTTTT. Residues: CASRPNRATNEKLFF.

The V and J genes are TRBV5-1 and TRBJ2-6; no firm D call. The CDR3 totals 15 residues. Germline CDR1 reads SGHRS; CDR2 reads YFSETQ. The V gene lost 0 bases and the J gene lost 3 bases, with 7 bases spanning the gap. Written as DNA, the CDR3 is TGCGCCAGCAGCTTGGCTACGGATGGGGCCAACGTCCTGACTTTC. Translated: CASSLATDGANVLTF.

The CDR3 DNA is TGCGCCAGCAGCTTGGCGAGACAGGGGATGTACGAGCAGTACTTC. Its translation: CASSLARQGMYEQYF. The chain is built from TRBV5-1 and TRBJ2-7, with 8 positions matching TRBD1. Trimming removed 0 bases from V and 4 bases from J; junction bases left unmatched: 6. CDR3 length: 15 residues. The germline V gene has CDR1 SGHRS and CDR2 YFSETQ.

The rearrangement links TRBV27 to TRBJ2-5, with 7 bases lining up with TRBD2. Germline V gene sequence: CDR1 MNHEY, CDR2 SMNVEV (reference sequence). The CDR3 length is 15 residues. The V segment lost 7 bases and the J segment 1 base; nucleotides outside the gene matches: 9. CDR3 amino acids: CASNPLGGVQETQYF. The CDR3 coding sequence is TGTGCCAGCAACCCCTTGGGAGGGGTCCAAGAGACCCAGTACTTC.